This TCR beta chain was recovered during a study of cytotoxic CD8 clonotypes in ibrutinib-treated CLL. TCRdb's table, derived via immunoSEQ multiplex PCR, lists solely in-frame clones and lacks some. This repertoire shows just over 200,000 clones, around 75% found once; its top ten account for about 6.2%. This clone was counted a few times. The CDR3 runs to 14 residues. Germline CDR1 is MNHEY and CDR2 is SMNVEV (reference sequence). Losses at the gene ends were 4 bases for V and 6 bases for J; bases not matched to a gene: 7. Sequencing used PBMCs, obtained after 12 months of ibrutinib treatment. This chain connects TRBV27 to TRBJ1-2; TRBD1 agrees at 8 bases. The origin of this receptor is a human donor with chronic lymphocytic leukemia. The CDR3 DNA is TGTGCCAGCAGTTCAGCGACAGGGGAGGATGGCTACACCTTC. It specifies CASSSATGEDGYTF.